The 3 T cell receptor delta chains in this list originate from one sample, sequenced in a study of in vitro expanded adult blood gammadelta T cells. The sample's treatment: AbnobaViscum Pini, a non-fermented European mistletoe (Viscum album, pine host) extract drug, around 910 ug/mL. After expansion, live CD3+ TCRgammadelta+ Vgamma9+ Vdelta2+ T cells were sorted by FACS. A one-day pulse of 1000 ug/mL AbnobaViscum P was given to PBMC before three washes. Cultures were expanded for more than 12 days, with IL-2 added every 3 to 4 days. Their target antigens are unknown. TCRdb made new clone calls on the 5' RACE reads using CATT. The sample gives roughly 320 delta-chain clones, roughly 37% of which show up once; approximately 50% is in the top ten. Specimen: gamma-delta T cells from peripheral blood expanded in culture, collected from an in vitro culture stimulated with Abnoba P. These receptors were collected from an adult in good health.

A few counts support this clone. A far larger clone is off by one base, so a read error is likely. The gene calls are TRDV2 and TRDJ3; 10 bases line up with TRDD3. V was pared by 1 base and J by 2 bases, with 7 bases of the junction left unmatched. Looked up from germline, CDR1 is GEAIGNYY and CDR2 is EKD. The CDR3 length is 19 residues. The DNA for the CDR3 is TGTGCCTGTGACACAATTGGGGGATACCGGACCTGGGACACCCGACAGATGTTTTTC. This encodes CACDTIGGYRTWDTRQMFF.

This clone has just one count. TCRdb's listed protein matches a much larger clone and diverges from this DNA's translation at residue 13, likely through a read error; the protein shown comes from the DNA. V is TRDV2 and J is TRDJ1; TRDD3 agrees at 13 bases. TCRdb gives no J gene; it was assigned here by matching the DNA to germline. The trim removed 0 bases at V and 3 bases at J, leaving 9 bases unmatched. Germline CDR1 GEAIGNYY, CDR2 EKD. This CDR3 is built from 18 residues. The chain's CDR3 is CACDTLLGDTTYADKLIF. As DNA, the CDR3 is TGTGCCTGTGACACCTTACTGGGGGATACGACTTACGCCGATAAACTCATCTTT.

This clone was picked up a small number of times. A far larger clone is just one base off, so this is likely a read error. The V gene is TRDV2, the J gene TRDJ1, with 9 nucleotides matching TRDD3. The CDR3 covers 16 residues. Germline CDR1 and CDR2: GEAIGNYY and EKD. The CDR3 bases are TGTGCCTATGACCTACTGGGGGAGGAGTACACCGATAAACTCATCTTT. Translation: CAYDLLGEEYTDKLIF.